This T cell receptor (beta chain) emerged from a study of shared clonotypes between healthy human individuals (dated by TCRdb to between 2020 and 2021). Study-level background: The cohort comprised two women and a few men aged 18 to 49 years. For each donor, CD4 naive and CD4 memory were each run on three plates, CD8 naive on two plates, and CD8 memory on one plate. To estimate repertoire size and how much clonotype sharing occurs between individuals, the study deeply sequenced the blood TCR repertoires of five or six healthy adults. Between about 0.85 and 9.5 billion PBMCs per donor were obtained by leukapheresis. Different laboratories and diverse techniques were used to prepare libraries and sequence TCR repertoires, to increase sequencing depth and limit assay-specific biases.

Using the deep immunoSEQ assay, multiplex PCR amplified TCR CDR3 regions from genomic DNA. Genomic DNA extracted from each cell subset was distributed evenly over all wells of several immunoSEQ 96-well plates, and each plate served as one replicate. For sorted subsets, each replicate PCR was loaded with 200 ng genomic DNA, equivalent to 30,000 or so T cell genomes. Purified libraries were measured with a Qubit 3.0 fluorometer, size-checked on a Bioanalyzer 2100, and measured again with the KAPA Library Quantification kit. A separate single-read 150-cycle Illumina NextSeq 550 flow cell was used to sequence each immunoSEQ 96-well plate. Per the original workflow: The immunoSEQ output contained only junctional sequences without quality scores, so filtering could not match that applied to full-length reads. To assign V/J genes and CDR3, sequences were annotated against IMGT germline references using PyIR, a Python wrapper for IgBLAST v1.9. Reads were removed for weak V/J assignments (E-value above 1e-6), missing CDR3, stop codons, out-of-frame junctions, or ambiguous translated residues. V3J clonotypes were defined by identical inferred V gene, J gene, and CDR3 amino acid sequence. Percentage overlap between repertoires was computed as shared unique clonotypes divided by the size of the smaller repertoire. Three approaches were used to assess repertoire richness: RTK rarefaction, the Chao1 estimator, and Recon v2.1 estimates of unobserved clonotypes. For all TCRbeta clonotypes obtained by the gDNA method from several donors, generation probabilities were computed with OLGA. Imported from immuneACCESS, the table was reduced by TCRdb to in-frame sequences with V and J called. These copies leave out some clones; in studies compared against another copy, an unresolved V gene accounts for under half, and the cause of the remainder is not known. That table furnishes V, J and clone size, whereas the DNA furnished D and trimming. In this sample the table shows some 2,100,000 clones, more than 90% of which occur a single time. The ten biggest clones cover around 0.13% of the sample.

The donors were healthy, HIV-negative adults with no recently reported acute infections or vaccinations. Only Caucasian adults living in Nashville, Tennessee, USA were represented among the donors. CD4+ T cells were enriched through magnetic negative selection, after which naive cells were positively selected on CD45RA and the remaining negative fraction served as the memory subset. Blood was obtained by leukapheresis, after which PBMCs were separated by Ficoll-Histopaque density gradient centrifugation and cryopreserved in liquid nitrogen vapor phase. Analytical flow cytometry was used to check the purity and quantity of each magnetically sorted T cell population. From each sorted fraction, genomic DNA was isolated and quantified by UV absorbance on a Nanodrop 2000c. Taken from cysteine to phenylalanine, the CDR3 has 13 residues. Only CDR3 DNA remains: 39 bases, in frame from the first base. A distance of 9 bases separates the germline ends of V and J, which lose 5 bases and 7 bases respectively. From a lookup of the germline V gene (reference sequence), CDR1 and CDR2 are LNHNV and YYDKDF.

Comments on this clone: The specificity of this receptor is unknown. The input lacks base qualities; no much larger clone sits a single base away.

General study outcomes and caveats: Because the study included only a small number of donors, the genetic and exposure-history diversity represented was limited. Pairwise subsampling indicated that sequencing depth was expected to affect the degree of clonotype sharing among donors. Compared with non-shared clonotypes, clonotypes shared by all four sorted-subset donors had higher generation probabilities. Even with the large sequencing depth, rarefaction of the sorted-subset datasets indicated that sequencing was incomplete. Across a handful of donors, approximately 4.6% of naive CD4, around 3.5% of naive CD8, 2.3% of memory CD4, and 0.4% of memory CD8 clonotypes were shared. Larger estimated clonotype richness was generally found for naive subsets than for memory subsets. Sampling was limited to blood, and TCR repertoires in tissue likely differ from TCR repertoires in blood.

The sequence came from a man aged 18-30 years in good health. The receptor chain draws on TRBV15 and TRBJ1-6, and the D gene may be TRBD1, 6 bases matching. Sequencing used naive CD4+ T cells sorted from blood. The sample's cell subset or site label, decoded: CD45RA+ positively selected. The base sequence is TGTGCCACCAGCGCAGGGGAGAATTCACCCCTCCACTTT. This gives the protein CATSAGENSPLHF. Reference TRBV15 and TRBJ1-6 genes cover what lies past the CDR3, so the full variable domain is DAMVIQNPRYQVTQFGKPVTLSCSQTLNHNVMYWYQQKSSQAPKLLFHYYDKDFNNEADTPDNFQSRRPNTSFCFLDIRSPGLGDTAMYLCATSAGENSPLHFGNGTRLTVT.